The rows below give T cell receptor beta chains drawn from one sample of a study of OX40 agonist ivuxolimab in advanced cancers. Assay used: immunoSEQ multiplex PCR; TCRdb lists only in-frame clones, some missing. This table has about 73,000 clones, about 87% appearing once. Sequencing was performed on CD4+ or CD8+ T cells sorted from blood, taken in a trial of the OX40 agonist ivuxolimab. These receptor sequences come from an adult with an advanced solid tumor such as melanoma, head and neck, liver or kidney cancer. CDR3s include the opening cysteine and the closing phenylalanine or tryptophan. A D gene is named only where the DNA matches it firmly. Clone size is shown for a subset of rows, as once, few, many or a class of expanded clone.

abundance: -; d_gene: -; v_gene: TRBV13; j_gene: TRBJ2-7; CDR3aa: CASRPQGSLDEQYF; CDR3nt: TGTGCCAGCAGGCCCCAGGGTAGCCTCGACGAGCAGTACTTC
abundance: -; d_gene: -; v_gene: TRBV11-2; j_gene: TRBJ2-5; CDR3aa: CASSMVDRALEGTQYF; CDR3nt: TGTGCCAGCAGCATGGTTGACCGGGCCTTAGAAGGGACCCAGTACTTC
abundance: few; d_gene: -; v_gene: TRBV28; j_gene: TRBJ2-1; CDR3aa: CASEHPNEQFF; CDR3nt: TGTGCCAGCGAACACCCTAATGAGCAGTTCTTC
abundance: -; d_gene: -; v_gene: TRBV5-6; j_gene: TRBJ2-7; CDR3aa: CASSMGSYYEQYF; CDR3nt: TGTGCCAGCAGCATGGGGTCGTACTACGAGCAGTACTTC
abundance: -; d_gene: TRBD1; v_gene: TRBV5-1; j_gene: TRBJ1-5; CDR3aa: CASSLTGGGQPQHF; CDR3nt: TGCGCCAGCAGCTTGACAGGGGGTGGACAGCCCCAGCATTTT
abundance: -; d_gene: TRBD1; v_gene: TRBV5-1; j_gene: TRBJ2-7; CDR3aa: CASSSGQGSEQYF; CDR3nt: TGCGCCAGCAGCTCTGGACAGGGGAGCGAGCAGTACTTC
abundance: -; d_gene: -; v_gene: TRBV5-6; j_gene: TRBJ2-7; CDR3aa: CASSLQDSYEQYF; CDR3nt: TGTGCCAGCAGCTTGCAGGACTCCTACGAGCAGTACTTC
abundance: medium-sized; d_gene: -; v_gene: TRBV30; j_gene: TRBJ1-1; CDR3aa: CAWSVLSEAFF; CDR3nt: TGTGCCTGGAGTGTACTATCTGAAGCTTTCTTT
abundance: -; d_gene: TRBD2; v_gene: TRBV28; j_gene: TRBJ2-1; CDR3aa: CASSMLADYYNEQFF; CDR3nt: TGTGCCAGCAGTATGCTAGCGGATTACTACAATGAGCAGTTCTTC
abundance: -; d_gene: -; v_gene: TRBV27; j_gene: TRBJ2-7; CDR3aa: CASSLRGPGLANYEQYF; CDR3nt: TGTGCCAGCAGTTTAAGGGGGCCAGGACTAGCCAATTACGAGCAGTACTTC
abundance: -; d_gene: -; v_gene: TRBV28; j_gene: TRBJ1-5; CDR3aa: CASSLYSGGTNQPQHF; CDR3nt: TGTGCCAGCAGCTTGTACAGTGGTGGGACCAATCAGCCCCAGCATTTT
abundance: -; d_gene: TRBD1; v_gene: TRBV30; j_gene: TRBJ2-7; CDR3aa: CAWRTGTGSSTYEQYF; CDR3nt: TGTGCCTGGAGGACCGGGACAGGGTCATCGACCTACGAGCAGTACTTC